This TCR beta chain emerged from a study of cytomegalovirus exposure and HLA in healthy donors. Study-wide findings and caveats: Common viral pathogens (according to a later analysis) appeared linked to several of the most significant clusters. Within the data, a cluster of highly shared sequence variants was likely a sequencing artifact.

This clone was seen a handful of times. Antigen: not known. Other nucleotide sequences from this sample produce the same CDR3. Vbeta (60) and Jbeta (13) primers were used in the PCR. Here immunoSEQ multiplex PCR was the method, and the copy in TCRdb shows in-frame clones only, minus some. The sample gives 130,000 or so clones, 70% to 85% of which show up once; 1.9% is in the top ten. Germline lookup yields CDR1 MDHEN and CDR2 SYDVKM. V was cut by 7 bases and J by 1 base, with 9 bases left in between. The CDR3 contains 13 residues. The chain has TRBV28 and TRBJ2-3, with unresolved D. This clonotype was sampled from a woman aged 40 to 50 in good health and CMV-seronegative. Sequencing was carried out using PBMCs. CDR3 residues: CASTRQGTDTQYF. The DNA for the CDR3 is TGTGCCAGCACCCGCCAGGGCACAGATACGCAGTATTTT. The full variable domain, its missing parts supplied by reference TRBV28 and TRBJ2-3, is DVKVTQSSRYLVKRTGEKVFLECVQDMDHENMFWYRQDPGLGLRLIYFSYDVKMKEKGDIPEGYSVSREKKERFSLILESASTNQTSMYLCASTRQGTDTQYFGPGTRLTVL.